This TCR beta chain emerged from a study of T cell responses to AZD1222 COVID-19 vaccine. Study results and caveats: Donors, mostly white British, included more females; clonal diversity was possibly underestimated. Spike regions recognized by vaccine-associated CD4 TCRs spanned the protein, led by 160-218 and 743-854. Only a handful of AZD1222 recipients were seropositive at baseline. All repertoire sampling was performed exclusively after the peak T cell response.

Only in-frame clones appear in the TCRdb table, and some are missing; sequencing was by immunoSEQ multiplex PCR. The data hold some 130,000 clones, with more than 85% observed a single time. A note on this clone: The antigen remains undetermined.

CDR3 length equals 15 residues. From germline, CDR1 is SGHDN and CDR2 FVKESK. V gave up 2 bases and J gave up 1 base; unmatched junction bases: 4. The chain uses TRBV14 and TRBJ1-2; 7 nucleotides match TRBD1. The TCR sequence derives from an adult in good health. Sample: peripheral blood, taken on day 0 of AZD1222 vaccination. The chain's CDR3 is CASSQPWTGNYGYTF. DNA for the CDR3: TGTGCCAGCAGCCAACCGTGGACAGGTAACTATGGCTACACCTTC.